This TCR beta chain was documented in a study of beta chain features in type 1 diabetes. Broader study findings: In all four CD4+ subsets, TCRB CDR3 length was significantly, moderately reduced in type 1 diabetes.

Sequenced material consisted of expressed TCRB transcripts (all of the isolated RNA was reverse transcribed). Each sample of naive, central memory or regulatory T cells had, on average, about 3.6 million reads. Clones were sequenced by immunoSEQ multiplex PCR, and TCRdb holds only the in-frame ones, with some missing. The sample contains around 690,000 clones, around 12% of which appear only once. This clone was recorded once. Its antigen is not known. Sequenced: naive CD4+ T cells from blood. The TCR was taken from a man aged 25-45 years with type 1 diabetes.

The chain's CDR3 is CASSLLRTREETQYF. CDR3 DNA sequence: TGTGCCAGCAGTCTACTGCGGACCAGGGAAGAGACCCAGTACTTC. The chain links TRBV27 to TRBJ2-5; a possible D gene is TRBD1 (5 bases). Trimming left V 5 bases short and J 3 bases short, with 16 bases between. The CDR3 sequence is 15 residues long. Germline V lookup: CDR1 MNHEY, CDR2 SMNVEV (reference sequence).